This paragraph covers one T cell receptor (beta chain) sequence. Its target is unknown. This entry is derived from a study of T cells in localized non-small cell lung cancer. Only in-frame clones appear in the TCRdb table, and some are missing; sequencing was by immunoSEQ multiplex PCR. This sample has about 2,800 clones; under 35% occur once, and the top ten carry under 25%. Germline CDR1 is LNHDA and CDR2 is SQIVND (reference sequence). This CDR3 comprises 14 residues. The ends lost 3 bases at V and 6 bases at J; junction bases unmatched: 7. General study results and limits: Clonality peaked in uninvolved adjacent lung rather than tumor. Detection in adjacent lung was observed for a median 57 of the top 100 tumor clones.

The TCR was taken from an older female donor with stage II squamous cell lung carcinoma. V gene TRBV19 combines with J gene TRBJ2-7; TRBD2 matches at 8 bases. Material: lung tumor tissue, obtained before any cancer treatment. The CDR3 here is CASSMGGRKGEQYF. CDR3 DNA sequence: TGTGCCAGTAGTATGGGCGGGAGGAAAGGCGAGCAGTACTTC.